The clone carrying this T cell receptor beta chain was picked up one time. Its specificity is not known. The source of the sample is a study of cytomegalovirus exposure and HLA in healthy donors. Overall study results and limits: Many donors shared some public TCRs, even though most TCR sequences were rare.

Trimming cost V 6 bases and J 4 bases, with 10 bases left between them. Germline V gene sequence: CDR1 SGHDT, CDR2 YYEEEE. This CDR3 region has 12 residues. The PCR was carried out with 60 Vbeta primers and 13 Jbeta primers. Profiled with immunoSEQ multiplex PCR; TCRdb holds only in-frame clones, not every one. Among 120,000 to 150,000 clones listed, roughly 80% were seen once. The J gene is TRBJ1-2, the V gene TRBV5-6; perhaps TRBD1 as D (5 bases). The sequence derives from a male donor in good health and CMV-seronegative. Sequencing was done on a sample of PBMCs. CDR3 in amino acids: CASTRQFYGYTF. The CDR3 coding sequence is TGTGCCAGCACCCGACAGTTCTATGGCTACACCTTC.